In this sample, the clone carrying this TCR beta chain turned up a few times. Its antigen is currently unknown. TCRdb re-derived calls from the RT-PCR reads in MiXCR, one entry per CDR3 protein. The sample contains a few hundred thousand distinct CDR3 sequences, approximately 10% of which appear only once. The data belong to a study of response to subunit inactivated influenza vaccine. Study outcomes and limitations: Only a handful of new T cells, the authors suggested, are recruited with each seasonal influenza vaccination.

These data were likewise used in another study, on T cells expressing NK-cell markers. This second report adds: Libraries used 5'RACE template switching adding universal primer site and UMIs. Underlying the TCR beta repertoires were sorted CD3+CD56+NKG2C+, CD3+CD56+NKG2C- and CD3+CD56-NKG2C+ T cells. Within the sequenced cohort of eight donors, seven exhibited HCMV seropositivity and one was seronegative.

This clonotype originated in a man between 50 and 59 years old who received an inactivated influenza vaccine. The material sequenced was PBMCs from blood, taken on the day of vaccination.

Here the CDR3 DNA reads TGCGCCAGCAGCCAAGATTGGGGGGGAGGAGATACGCAGTATTTT. It codes for CASSQDWGGGDTQYF. The V gene is TRBV4-3, the J gene TRBJ2-3, with 7 bases fitting TRBD2. The germline V gene has CDR1 LGHNA and CDR2 YSLEER. The CDR3 consists of 15 residues. The junction had 5 bases not matched to a gene; V was cut back by 0 bases and J by 5 bases.